The entry that follows covers one T cell receptor (beta chain) sequence. V dropped 3 bases and J dropped 4; count of bases not matched to a gene: 3. Germline V gene data show CDR1 as GTSNPN and CDR2 as SVGIG (reference sequence). This CDR3 has 13 residues. The data belong to a study of cytotoxic CD8 clonotypes in ibrutinib-treated CLL. The table came from immunoSEQ multiplex PCR; TCRdb's copy has only in-frame clones and leaves some out. The sample lists roughly 200,000 clones; 72% were seen once. The rearrangement joins TRBV30 to TRBJ2-5; TRBD1 matches 9 bases. This sequence originates from a human donor with chronic lymphocytic leukemia. The sample here was PBMCs, taken after 24 months of ibrutinib treatment. CDR3 loop: CAWRDRGIETQYF. The CDR3 DNA reads TGTGCCTGGAGGGACAGGGGTATAGAGACCCAGTACTTC.